These T cell receptor beta chains were read from a single sample in a study of blood T cell repertoires in COVID-19. Libraries were prepared by immunoSEQ multiplex PCR; TCRdb keeps only in-frame clonotypes and omits some of them. The data show about 250,000 clones, roughly 88% seen once. The specimen sequenced was peripheral blood. The origin of the receptors is a woman in her 30s with acute or convalescent COVID-19. The CDR3 runs from the conserved cysteine through the conserved F or W. D genes are given only for firm matches. Clone size, where shown, is once, few, many, or a class for clones that have expanded.

size: -; J: TRBJ2-1; D: TRBD2; V: TRBV5-1; DNA: TGCGCCAGCAGCCTAGCGGGAGTGGGCAATGAGCAGTTCTTC; CDR3: CASSLAGVGNEQFF
size: -; J: TRBJ1-4; D: TRBD1; V: TRBV6-2/TRBV6-3; DNA: TGTGCCAGCAGTTACTCGACTCTCGACAGGGTTGCGAATGAAAAACTGTTTTTT; CDR3: CASSYSTLDRVANEKLFF
size: -; J: TRBJ2-1; D: TRBD2; V: TRBV7-8; DNA: TGTGCCAGCAGCTTCCGGACTAGCTATGAGCAGTTCTTC; CDR3: CASSFRTSYEQFF
size: -; J: TRBJ2-1; D: -; V: TRBV6-1; DNA: TGTGCCAGCAGTGAAGGCGGAGACCCCTACAATGAGCAGTTCTTC; CDR3: CASSEGGDPYNEQFF
size: -; J: TRBJ2-1; D: -; V: TRBV27; DNA: TGTGCCAGCAACTGGGGCCGCCCTGGACCGAATGAGCAGTTCTTC; CDR3: CASNWGRPGPNEQFF
size: -; J: TRBJ2-3; D: -; V: TRBV9; DNA: TGTGCCAGCAGCGTGTCTAGCACAGATACGCAGTATTTT; CDR3: CASSVSSTDTQYF
size: -; J: TRBJ2-7; D: -; V: TRBV12-3/TRBV12-4; DNA: TGTGCCAGCAGGCCACAGGGAATCCACGAGCAGTACTTC; CDR3: CASRPQGIHEQYF
size: -; J: TRBJ2-5; D: TRBD2; V: TRBV6-1; DNA: TGTGCCAGCAGTGAAGAGGTTAGCGGGAGGCAATTACAAGAGACCCAGTACTTC; CDR3: CASSEEVSGRQLQETQYF
size: once; J: TRBJ2-1; D: TRBD2; V: TRBV4-3; DNA: TGCGCCAGCAGCCAAGCCGAGACTAGCGGGAGGGCCATTGAGCAGTTCTTC; CDR3: CASSQAETSGRAIEQFF
size: -; J: TRBJ2-1; D: TRBD2; V: TRBV7-3; DNA: TGTGCCAGCAGCATACTAGCGGGCTGGTTAAATGAGCAGTTCTTC; CDR3: CASSILAGWLNEQFF
size: -; J: TRBJ2-7; D: TRBD2; V: TRBV5-4; DNA: TGTGCCAGCAGCCCAGGGACTAGCGGGAGGTTGTACGAGCAGTACTTC; CDR3: CASSPGTSGRLYEQYF
size: -; J: TRBJ2-7; D: -; V: TRBV7-9; DNA: TGTGCCAGCAGCCTTACGGGCTACGAGCAGTACTTC; CDR3: CASSLTGYEQYF
size: -; J: TRBJ1-4; D: TRBD1; V: TRBV4-2; DNA: TGTGCCAGCAGCCTAACCGGGACAGGGGTTGAAAAACTGTTTTTT; CDR3: CASSLTGTGVEKLFF
size: -; J: TRBJ2-1; D: TRBD2; V: TRBV7-7; DNA: TGTGCCAGCAGCGTAGGAGGACTAGCGGGAGTCTCCTACAATGAGCAGTTCTTC; CDR3: CASSVGGLAGVSYNEQFF
size: -; J: TRBJ2-7; D: TRBD2; V: TRBV12-5; DNA: TGTGCTAGTGGTTCTGGCGGGAGCTATCTCGAGCAGTACTTC; CDR3: CASGSGGSYLEQYF
size: -; J: TRBJ2-1; D: -; V: TRBV18; DNA: TGTGCCAGCTCCCCGGGGTACAATGAGCAGTTCTTC; CDR3: CASSPGYNEQFF
size: -; J: TRBJ1-1; D: TRBD1; V: TRBV5-1; DNA: TGCGCCAGCAGCTATATACAGGGGGCAGGCACTGAAGCTTTCTTT; CDR3: CASSYIQGAGTEAFF
size: -; J: TRBJ2-1; D: TRBD1; V: TRBV5-4; DNA: TGTGCCAGCAGCCAGGACAGGAGCTCCTACAATGAGCAGTTCTTC; CDR3: CASSQDRSSYNEQFF
size: -; J: TRBJ2-5; D: -; V: TRBV24-1; DNA: TGTGCCACCAGTGGTGAGAAGACCCAGTACTTC; CDR3: CATSGEKTQYF
size: -; J: TRBJ1-2; D: -; V: TRBV24-1; DNA: TGTGCCACCAGTGACTGGAGGGGCTATGGCTACACCTTC; CDR3: CATSDWRGYGYTF
size: -; J: TRBJ2-1; D: -; V: TRBV2; DNA: TGTGCCATTGCACAGTCGAGCTCCTACAATGAGCAGTTCTTC; CDR3: CAIAQSSSYNEQFF
size: -; J: TRBJ1-4; D: TRBD1; V: TRBV5-1; DNA: TGCGCCAGCAGCCTGACAGGGAATAATGAAAAACTGTTTTTT; CDR3: CASSLTGNNEKLFF
size: -; J: TRBJ2-7; D: -; V: TRBV5-1; DNA: TGCGCCAGCAGCTTGGCCAGCCCAGGCGAGCAGTACTTC; CDR3: CASSLASPGEQYF
size: once; J: TRBJ2-1; D: -; V: TRBV19; DNA: TGTGCCAGTAGGAGACAGGCCAGCTCCTACAATGAGCAGTTCTTC; CDR3: CASRRQASSYNEQFF
size: -; J: TRBJ2-1; D: TRBD2; V: TRBV7-9; DNA: TGTGCCAGCAGCTTAGGGGACTACTACAATGAGCAGTTCTTC; CDR3: CASSLGDYYNEQFF
size: -; J: TRBJ2-7; D: TRBD1; V: TRBV7-9; DNA: TGTGCCAGCAGCCCCCGGACAGGGGGAGCCTACGAGCAGTACTTC; CDR3: CASSPRTGGAYEQYF
size: -; J: TRBJ2-5; D: TRBD2; V: TRBV13; DNA: TGTGCCAGCAGTTCGGCAGCGGGAGAGGTGACCCAGTACTTC; CDR3: CASSSAAGEVTQYF